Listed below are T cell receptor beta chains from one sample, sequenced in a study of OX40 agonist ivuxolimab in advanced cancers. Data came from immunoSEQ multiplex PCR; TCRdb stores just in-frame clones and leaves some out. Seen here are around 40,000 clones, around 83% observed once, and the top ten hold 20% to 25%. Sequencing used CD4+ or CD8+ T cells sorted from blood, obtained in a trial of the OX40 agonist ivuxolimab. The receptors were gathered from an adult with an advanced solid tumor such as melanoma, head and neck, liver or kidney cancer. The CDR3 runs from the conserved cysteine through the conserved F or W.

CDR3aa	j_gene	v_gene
CASSSILQGTGTGELFF	TRBJ2-2	TRBV11-2
CASSNLEETQYF	TRBJ2-5	TRBV13
CASSLGTNEKLFF	TRBJ1-4	TRBV4-3
CASSLGGGGFYEQYF	TRBJ2-7	TRBV11-2
CSVEDPGEVSSGANVLTF	TRBJ2-6	TRBV29-1
CGVGAGELFF	TRBJ2-2	TRBV29-1
CASSPRQGAETQYF	TRBJ2-5	TRBV7-9
CASSFRIGNEQYF	TRBJ2-7	TRBV5-4
CASSSPGFYEQYF	TRBJ2-7	TRBV11-2
CSVVWATSYNEQFF	TRBJ2-1	TRBV29-1
CASSLAVPDTQYF	TRBJ2-3	TRBV4-2
CASSFNTGDYGYTF	TRBJ1-2	TRBV11-2
CASSYVAGAGQETQYF	TRBJ2-5	TRBV6-5
CASSLGTYEQYF	TRBJ2-7	TRBV5-6
CASSLTLDHEQYF	TRBJ2-7	TRBV28
CASSKGSSYEQYF	TRBJ2-7	TRBV27
CASSPSGSGGQDTQYF	TRBJ2-3	TRBV7-2
CASSQDSRGQGNSPLHF	TRBJ1-6	TRBV4-1
CASSEGTHNEQFF	TRBJ2-1	TRBV6-1
CASSFPGANVLTF	TRBJ2-6	TRBV11-3
CASSLVGDGELFF	TRBJ2-2	TRBV7-2
CASSVQGSNQPQHF	TRBJ1-5	TRBV19
CASSPIDGEQFF	TRBJ2-1	TRBV5-1
CASSLGSGTYNEQFF	TRBJ2-1	TRBV7-3
CAWSTSGGTEAFF	TRBJ1-1	TRBV30
CASSQAGRGAEYNEQFF	TRBJ2-1	TRBV4-2
CASSHPGLSPNEQFF	TRBJ2-1	TRBV4-1
CASSLQDTGSYNEQFF	TRBJ2-1	TRBV19
CASSLYQEGSYEQYF	TRBJ2-7	TRBV11-2
CASSPTAGRWAGELFF	TRBJ2-2	TRBV4-1
CASSLLSGGSTDTQYF	TRBJ2-3	TRBV28
CASSLGTGFRDGYTF	TRBJ1-2	TRBV7-9
CASSSHDRGVDTQYF	TRBJ2-3	TRBV7-7
CASSVTTGGADTQYF	TRBJ2-3	TRBV9
CASSGGLAGGPTYNEQFF	TRBJ2-1	TRBV2
CASSLTSGAGELFF	TRBJ2-2	TRBV28
CASSLAQISSEAFF	TRBJ1-1	TRBV27
CASSSDGFYEQYF	TRBJ2-7	TRBV19
CASRPIRDSYEQYF	TRBJ2-7	TRBV28
CASSRAQGSTEAFF	TRBJ1-1	TRBV4-1
CASSQRGNEQFF	TRBJ2-1	TRBV4-2
CASSPRGGLEQYF	TRBJ2-7	TRBV5-8
CASSSLRYPTGELFF	TRBJ2-2	TRBV27
CASSLIGSPHEQYF	TRBJ2-7	TRBV7-3
CASSTLTGWNADTQYF	TRBJ2-3	TRBV10-2
CASSQGQGATEAFF	TRBJ1-1	TRBV14
CSVLDTEAFF	TRBJ1-1	TRBV29-1
CAWRTGGGQPQHF	TRBJ1-5	TRBV30